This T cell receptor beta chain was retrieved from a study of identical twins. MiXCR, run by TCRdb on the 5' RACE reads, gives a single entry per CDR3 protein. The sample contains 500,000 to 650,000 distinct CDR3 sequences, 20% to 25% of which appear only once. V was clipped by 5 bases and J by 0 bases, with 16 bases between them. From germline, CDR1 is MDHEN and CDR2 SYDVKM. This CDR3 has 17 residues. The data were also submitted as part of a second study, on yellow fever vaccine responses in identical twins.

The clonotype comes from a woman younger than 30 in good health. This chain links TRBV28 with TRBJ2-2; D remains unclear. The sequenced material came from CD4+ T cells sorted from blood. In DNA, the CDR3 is TGTGCCAGCAGTGGTCGGCTCCACCGTACGAACACCGGGGAGCTGTTTTTT. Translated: CASSGRLHRTNTGELFF.